The 21 T cell receptor beta chains given below trace back to one sample, sequenced in a study of T-cell memory formation after mild COVID-19. MiXCR, applied by TCRdb to the 5' RACE reads, yields one record per CDR3 protein. Among some 260,000 distinct CDR3 sequences listed, around 15% were seen once. The source material was PBMCs or a T cell subset sorted from them (not recorded which). These receptors were collected from a man between 18 and 29 years old who had mild COVID-19 (a few samples of this study predate the infection). Cell type and time point are not known.

J is TRBJ1-6 and V is TRBV6-5; TRBD1 agrees at 12 bases. The length of the CDR3 is 16 residues. After removal of 8 bases from V and 4 bases from J, the junction contained 6 bases not matched to a gene. Germline loops: CDR1 MNHEY, CDR2 SVGAGI. The CDR3 DNA is TGTGCCAGCCGGGACAGGGGGCGAGGATATAATTCACCCCTCCACTTT. This gives the protein CASRDRGRGYNSPLHF.

The CDR3 reads CATATQGGEQYV. The CDR3 region has the DNA TGTGCCACAGCAACACAGGGAGGCGAGCAGTACGTC. The chain uses TRBV24-1 and TRBJ2-7, with D perhaps given as TRBD1 or TRBD2 (6 bases each). The CDR3 loop spans 12 amino acids. V was cut by 10 bases and J by 6 bases, with 15 bases left in between. Per germline, CDR1 KGHDR and CDR2 SFDVKD.

The rearrangement uses TRBV2 and TRBJ2-1, with D possibly called TRBD1 or TRBD2 (7 bases each). The V end was cut by 8 bases, the J end by 6 bases, with 20 bases between. CDR3 length: 15 residues. Germline V gene sequence: CDR1 SNHLY, CDR2 FYNNEI. The CDR3 coding sequence is TGTGCCAGCGACACCCGGAGCAGGGGGGGCAATGAGCAGTTCTTC. The encoded protein is CASDTRSRGGNEQFF.

This clonotype was seen many times. The chain recombines TRBV7-9 with TRBJ2-3; D is ambiguous. V lost 5 bases, J lost 2 bases, and 5 bases lay in between. The CDR3 contains 12 residues. Looked up from germline, CDR1 is SEHNR and CDR2 is FQNEAQ (reference sequence). The CDR3 reads CASSTDTDTQYF. CDR3 nucleotides: TGTGCCAGCAGCACCGACACAGATACGCAGTATTTT.

The V and J genes are TRBV6-2 or TRBV6-3 and TRBJ2-5; 9 positions match TRBD2. V dropped 7 bases and J dropped 5; count of bases not matched to a gene: 11. The CDR3 consists of 15 residues. The V gene's germline CDR1 is MNHEY and CDR2 SVGEGT. CDR3 nucleotides: TGTGCCAGCAAGGAACCGGGACTAGCACGGGAGACCCAGTACTTC. This codes for CASKEPGLARETQYF.

In this sample, this clonotype turned up a few times. This clone may be a read error of a much larger clone one base away. The chain couples TRBV7-2 to TRBJ2-5; D gene unclear. From germline, CDR1 is SGHTA and CDR2 FQGNSA. With 5 bases removed from V and 5 bases from J, the gap between germline ends came to 6 bases. This CDR3 is 11 amino acids long. The CDR3 spells CASSITETQYF. The CDR3 nucleotides read TGTGCCAGCAGCATAACGGAGACCCAGTACTTC.

This clonotype was counted a few times. This chain uses TRBV5-1 with TRBJ2-2, with unresolved D. Germline loops: CDR1 SGHRS, CDR2 YFSETQ. V dropped 1 base and J dropped 0 bases, with 10 bases sitting between them. The CDR3 runs 16 residues. CDR3 loop: CASSLLGGTNTGELFF. The CDR3 DNA follows: TGCGCCAGCAGCTTGCTTGGCGGAACGAACACCGGGGAGCTGTTTTTT. The full variable domain, in which reference TRBV5-1 and TRBJ2-2 provide the parts outside the CDR3, is KAGVTQTPRYLIKTRGQQVTLSCSPISGHRSVSWYQQTPGQGLQFLFEYFSETQRNKGNFPGRFSGRQFSNSRSEMNVSTLELGDSALYLCASSLLGGTNTGELFFGEGSRLTVL.

The chain has TRBV6-2 or TRBV6-3 and TRBJ2-3; possible D gene TRBD2, 6 bases. This CDR3 is 15 amino acids long. Germline V CDR1 and CDR2: MNHEY, SVGEGT. V was clipped by 6 bases and J by 4 bases, with 17 bases between them. CDR3 sequence: CASSHRTGRPDTQYF. The CDR3 DNA reads TGTGCCAGCAGCCACCGAACGGGGAGGCCAGATACGCAGTATTTT.

This clonotype was found a few times. The gene calls are TRBV6-5 and TRBJ2-6; the D gene is possibly TRBD2 (6 bases). V was trimmed by 2 bases and J by 0 bases, leaving 11 bases between them. CDR1 is MNHEY and CDR2 is SVGAGI in the germline V gene. CDR3 length: 17 residues. CDR3 region: CASSYQGLSSGANVLTF. In DNA, the CDR3 is TGTGCCAGCAGTTACCAGGGACTTAGCTCTGGGGCCAACGTCCTGACTTTC.

For the CDR3, the DNA is TGTGCCAGCACCAATCTGCCCGGGGGGGCCTCGAACACCGGGGAGCTGTTTTTT. Encoded protein: CASTNLPGGASNTGELFF. The chain joins TRBV7-8 to TRBJ2-2; 8 positions agree with TRBD2. The CDR3 runs to 18 residues. J lost 0 bases, V lost 7 bases, and 13 bases had no gene match. CDR1 and CDR2 (germline): SGHVS, FQNEAQ. Full variable domain (missing parts from reference TRBV7-8 and TRBJ2-2): GAGVSQSPRYKVAKRGQDVALRCDPISGHVSLFWYQQALGQGPEFLTYFQNEAQLDKSGLPSDRFFAERPEGSVSTLKIQRTQQEDSAVYLCASTNLPGGASNTGELFFGEGSRLTVL.

There are a few counts of this clonotype. Here the CDR3 DNA reads TGTGCCAGCAGTTTCTCCGGACAGGGCTATGGCTACACCTTC. Encoded protein: CASSFSGQGYGYTF. The chain combines TRBV28 with TRBJ1-2; 8 positions agree with TRBD1. Germline lookup yields CDR1 MDHEN and CDR2 SYDVKM. The CDR3 is 14 amino acids. V dropped 3 bases and J dropped 4; count of bases not matched to a gene: 4.

The sample holds a few counts of this clonotype. The chain recombines TRBV24-1 with TRBJ2-3; TRBD1 matches at 8 bases. The CDR3 spans 17 residues. Looked up from germline, CDR1 is KGHDR and CDR2 is SFDVKD. The V segment lost 3 bases and the J segment 7 bases; nucleotides outside the gene matches: 14. The CDR3 spells CATSDPRTGKTTNTQYF. The CDR3 DNA sequence: TGTGCCACCAGTGATCCGCGGACAGGGAAAACCACGAATACGCAGTATTTT.

This clonotype showed up just a few times. The chain links TRBV5-1 to TRBJ1-3; TRBD1 might be the D (5 bases). The V gene's germline CDR1 is SGHRS and CDR2 YFSETQ. The V and J ends lost 3 bases and 0 bases respectively, with 7 bases between them. The CDR3 is 14 residues long. In DNA, the CDR3 is TGCGCCAGCAGCTCCGACAGCTCTGGAAACACCATATATTTT. Amino acids: CASSSDSSGNTIYF.

The chain recombines TRBV19 with TRBJ1-2; possibly TRBD1 for D (6 bases). CDR3 length equals 15 residues. Deletions cut 5 bases from V and 2 bases from J, with 15 bases between. Germline V gives CDR1 LNHDA, CDR2 SQIVND (reference sequence). The CDR3 reads CASSPGQFVNYGYTF. The CDR3 nucleotides are TGTGCCAGTAGTCCAGGACAGTTTGTCAACTATGGCTACACCTTC.

This clonotype has only a few counts. The rearrangement links TRBV29-1 to TRBJ1-2, with D unresolved. CDR3 length: 14 amino acids. V was clipped by 4 bases and J by 0 bases, with 12 bases between them. Germline CDR1 SQVTM, CDR2 ANQGSEA. Here the CDR3 reads CSVGRASANYGYTF. The CDR3 DNA reads TGCAGCGTTGGGCGAGCTTCAGCTAACTATGGCTACACCTTC.

The sample holds a few counts of this clonotype. This sequence joins TRBV4-3 and TRBJ2-7; D gene uncertain. Germline CDR1 reads LGHNA; CDR2 reads YSLEER. V was shortened by 1 base and J by 5 bases, with 9 bases between the two germline ends. CDR3 length: 13 residues. As DNA, the CDR3 is TGCGCCAGCAGCCAAGTTACACATAACGAGCAGTACTTC. Translating it yields CASSQVTHNEQYF.

The CDR3 loop is CSVLTSGANVLTF. The CDR3 DNA reads as TGCAGCGTGTTGACGTCTGGGGCCAACGTCCTGACTTTC. The chain carries TRBV29-1 and TRBJ2-6, with D uncertain. V was shortened by 6 bases and J by 1 base, with 7 bases between the two germline ends. Germline loops: CDR1 SQVTM, CDR2 ANQGSEA. The CDR3 is 13 amino acids.

This rearrangement joins TRBV7-9 to TRBJ2-7; 8 bases agree with TRBD1. From germline, CDR1 is SEHNR and CDR2 FQNEAQ (reference sequence). Trimming at V came to 1 base and at J to 3 bases, leaving 5 bases not matched to a gene. The CDR3 consists of 15 residues. The CDR3 is CASSLGTGGGYEQYF. DNA for the CDR3: TGTGCCAGCAGCTTAGGCACAGGGGGTGGCTACGAGCAGTACTTC. Complete variable domain (other parts from reference TRBV7-9 and TRBJ2-7): DTGVSQNPRHKITKRGQNVTFRCDPISEHNRLYWYRQTLGQGPEFLTYFQNEAQLEKSRLLSDRFSAERPKGSFSTLEIQRTEQGDSAMYLCASSLGTGGGYEQYFGPGTRLTVT.

This clonotype has just a few counts. The rearrangement links TRBV5-6 to TRBJ1-1, with 7 bases fitting TRBD1. Losses at the gene ends were 5 bases for V and 0 bases for J; bases not matched to a gene: 13. Germline values: CDR1 SGHDT, CDR2 YYEEEE. There are 17 residues in the CDR3. The DNA for the CDR3 is TGTGCCAGCAGGATTCTCAGCCAGGGGGATGTGAACACTGAAGCTTTCTTT. Protein product: CASRILSQGDVNTEAFF.

Many counts were recorded for this clonotype. The chain has TRBV4-3 and TRBJ2-2; perhaps TRBD2 as D (6 bases). The CDR3 spans 16 residues. V lost 0 bases to trimming and J lost 1 base, with 9 bases between them. Germline V gives CDR1 LGHNA, CDR2 YSLEER. The CDR3 region has the DNA TGCGCCAGCAGCCAAGAGCTAGCGATGAACACCGGGGAGCTGTTTTTT. Residues: CASSQELAMNTGELFF.

This clonotype was detected a few times. V is TRBV4-2 and J is TRBJ1-2; D remains unclear. The germline V and J ends were trimmed by 0 bases and 6 bases, with 17 bases remaining between them. This CDR3 has 16 amino acids. Germline V gene data show CDR1 as LGHNA and CDR2 as YNFKEQ. The CDR3 here is CASSQDFTGPVHGYTF. CDR3 DNA sequence: TGTGCCAGCAGCCAAGACTTCACCGGGCCAGTCCATGGCTACACCTTC.